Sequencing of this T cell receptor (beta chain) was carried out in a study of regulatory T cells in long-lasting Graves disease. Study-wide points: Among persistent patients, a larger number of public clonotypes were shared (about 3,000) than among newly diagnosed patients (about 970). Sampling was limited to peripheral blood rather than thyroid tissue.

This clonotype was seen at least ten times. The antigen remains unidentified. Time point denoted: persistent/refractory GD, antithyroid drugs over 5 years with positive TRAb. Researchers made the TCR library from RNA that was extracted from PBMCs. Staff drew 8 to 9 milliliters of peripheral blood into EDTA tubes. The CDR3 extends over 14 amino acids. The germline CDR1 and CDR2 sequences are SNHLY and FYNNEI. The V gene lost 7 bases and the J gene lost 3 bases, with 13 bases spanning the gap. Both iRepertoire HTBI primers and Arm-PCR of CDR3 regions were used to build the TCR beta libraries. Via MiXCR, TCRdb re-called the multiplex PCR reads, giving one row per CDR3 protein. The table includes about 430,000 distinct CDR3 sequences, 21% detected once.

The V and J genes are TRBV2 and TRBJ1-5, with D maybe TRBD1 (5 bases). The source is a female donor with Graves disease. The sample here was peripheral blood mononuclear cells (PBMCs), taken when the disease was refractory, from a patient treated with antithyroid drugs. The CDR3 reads CASNDPGPNQPQHF. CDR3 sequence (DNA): TGTGCCAGCAACGACCCAGGGCCCAATCAGCCCCAGCATTTT.